These 15 T cell receptor beta chains came from one sample sequenced in a study of long-term antiretroviral therapy in people with HIV. The libraries were made with immunoSEQ v3.0 at survey level. Repertoires were generated with immunoSEQ multiplex PCR, while TCRdb's copy carries only in-frame clones and drops some. There are tens of thousands of clones in the sample; less than 90% occur only once, and 23% lies in the top ten. Material: unsorted PBMCs, obtained 0.4 years after starting antiretroviral therapy. All receptors derive from a man aged 45-60 years with HIV.

The chain links TRBV15 to TRBJ1-4, with a tentative D call TRBD1 (5 bases). This CDR3 region has 15 residues. V was clipped by 1 base and J by 1 base, with 7 bases between them. CDR1 and CDR2 from the germline V gene are LNHNV and YYDKDF (reference sequence). The CDR3 DNA reads as TGTGCCACCAGCAGAGTGCAGGGAACTAATGAAAAACTGTTTTTT. This codes for CATSRVQGTNEKLFF. The whole variable domain, filled in from reference TRBV15 and TRBJ1-4, reads DAMVIQNPRYQVTQFGKPVTLSCSQTLNHNVMYWYQQKSSQAPKLLFHYYDKDFNNEADTPDNFQSRRPNTSFCFLDIRSPGLGDTAMYLCATSRVQGTNEKLFFGSGTQLSVL.

The chain couples TRBV6-1 to TRBJ2-3, with TRBD2 identical over 9 bases. The length of the CDR3 is 16 residues. CDR1 and CDR2 (germline): MNHNS, SASEGT. J gave up 7 bases and V 0 bases, and 8 bases lay outside the gene matches. The CDR3 is CASSEALGLARNTQYF. For the CDR3, the DNA is TGTGCCAGCAGTGAAGCCCTTGGACTAGCGAGGAATACGCAGTATTTT.

The chain links TRBV6-6 to TRBJ2-2, with D possibly TRBD1 on 5 matching bases. The V end was cut by 8 bases, the J end by 8 bases, with 9 bases between. The CDR3 totals 11 residues. Germline CDR1 MNHNY, CDR2 SVGAGI (reference sequence). The CDR3 loop reads CASGKGGELFF. The CDR3 bases are TGTGCCAGCGGAAAGGGGGGGGAGCTGTTTTTT.

The rearrangement uses TRBV29-1 and TRBJ1-1; weak D call: TRBD1 (6 bases). Germline V lookup: CDR1 SQVTM, CDR2 ANQGSEA. Trimming shortened V by 1 base and J by 5 bases, and 17 bases separated the two germline ends. The CDR3 length is 15 residues. The CDR3 spells CSVEGQGRGNTEAFF. CDR3 bases: TGCAGCGTTGAAGGCCAGGGGCGAGGAAATACTGAAGCTTTCTTT.

The chain is built from TRBV10-3 and TRBJ1-1; 7 nucleotides line up with TRBD1. The germline CDR1 and CDR2 sequences are ENHRY and SYGVKD. The V segment lost 5 bases and the J segment 5 bases; nucleotides outside the gene matches: 11. This CDR3 comprises 15 residues. The CDR3 region is CAISTGEARGTEAFF. The CDR3 coding sequence is TGTGCCATCAGTACAGGGGAAGCGAGGGGAACTGAAGCTTTCTTT.

V gene TRBV5-5 combines with J gene TRBJ2-5, with 8 bases fitting TRBD2. Germline V gene data show CDR1 as SGHKS and CDR2 as YYEKEE (reference sequence). The CDR3 runs to 15 residues. Losses at the gene ends were 0 bases for V and 5 bases for J; bases not matched to a gene: 6. Here the CDR3 reads CASSLDGGGRETQYF. The CDR3, as DNA: TGTGCCAGCAGCTTGGATGGCGGGGGGCGGGAGACCCAGTACTTC.

This rearrangement joins TRBV27 to TRBJ2-4; a weak D match, TRBD2 (6 bases). The CDR3 has 12 residues. Between the trimmed V and J ends, which lost 7 bases and 6 bases, there was a span of 10 bases. Germline loops: CDR1 MNHEY, CDR2 SMNVEV (reference sequence). The CDR3 DNA follows: TGTGCCAGCATGGGACTTTTAAACATTCAGTACTTC. It specifies CASMGLLNIQYF.

The CDR3 here is CAWSDGTGEKGYGYTF. CDR3 in DNA: TGTGCCTGGAGTGATGGGACAGGAGAAAAAGGCTATGGCTACACCTTC. V usage is TRBV30 and J usage is TRBJ1-2, with 8 bases that match TRBD1. CDR1 is GTSNPN, CDR2 SVGIG, per germline (reference sequence). The ends lost 1 base at V and 4 bases at J; junction bases unmatched: 11. This CDR3 spans 16 amino acids. Complete variable domain (other parts from reference TRBV30 and TRBJ1-2): SQTIHQWPATLVQPVGSPLSLECTVEGTSNPNLYWYRQAAGRGLQLLFYSVGIGQISSEVPQNLSASRPQDRQFILSSKKLLLSDSGFYLCAWSDGTGEKGYGYTFGSGTRLTVV.

J is TRBJ1-2 and V is TRBV27; D is undetermined. The germline V gene encodes CDR1 MNHEY and CDR2 SMNVEV (reference sequence). The CDR3 loop spans 15 amino acids. V gave up 7 bases and J gave up 0 bases, with 15 bases separating them. The CDR3 coding sequence is TGTGCCAGCAACACCGCAGGAACTTCTAACTATGGCTACACCTTC. Encoded protein: CASNTAGTSNYGYTF.

The chain employs TRBV4-3 and TRBJ2-3; no clear D. V was trimmed by 0 bases and J by 8 bases, leaving 15 bases between them. Germline lookup yields CDR1 LGHNA and CDR2 YSLEER. The length of the CDR3 is 15 residues. The DNA of the CDR3 is TGCGCCAGCAGCCAAGATCTGGAACTCGAACGTACGCAGTATTTT. Translating gives CASSQDLELERTQYF.

This chain connects TRBV5-1 to TRBJ2-1; D uncertain. This CDR3 has 16 amino acids. Germline CDR1 SGHRS, CDR2 YFSETQ. V lost 0 bases and J lost 0, with 10 bases in between. The DNA for the CDR3 is TGCGCCAGCAGCTTGGGGGTTAGAGGCTCCTACAATGAGCAGTTCTTC. The encoded protein is CASSLGVRGSYNEQFF.

V and J are TRBV5-1 and TRBJ1-3; no firm D call. CDR3 length: 16 amino acids. In germline, CDR1 is SGHRS, CDR2 YFSETQ. V was shortened by 0 bases and J by 0 bases, with 10 bases between the two germline ends. CDR3 sequence (DNA): TGCGCCAGCAGCTTGGCGAGTAGTAGCTCTGGAAACACCATATATTTT. Protein sequence: CASSLASSSSGNTIYF.

There are a few counts of this clone. This chain joins TRBV7-9 and TRBJ2-7, with no clear D. V was trimmed by 5 bases and J by 5 bases, leaving 10 bases between them. This CDR3 is 12 amino acids long. Germline CDR1 reads SEHNR; CDR2 reads FQNEAQ (reference sequence). The CDR3 region is CASSGDGNEQYF. The CDR3 DNA is TGTGCCAGCAGCGGAGACGGTAACGAGCAGTACTTC.

This sequence joins TRBV18 and TRBJ2-1; TRBD2 is a possible D gene (6 bases). CDR3 size: 15 residues. Trimming pared 4 bases from V and 6 bases from J, leaving 16 bases between. In germline, CDR1 is KGHSH, CDR2 LQKENI. The CDR3 spells CASSLGTSRSNEQFF. The CDR3 DNA sequence: TGTGCCAGCTCACTGGGTACTAGCCGGTCCAATGAGCAGTTCTTC.

The rearrangement joins TRBV9 to TRBJ2-1, with 7 bases identical to TRBD2. The CDR3 runs to 15 residues. The V segment lost 0 bases and the J segment 5 bases; nucleotides outside the gene matches: 5. The germline gives CDR1 SGDLS, CDR2 YYNGEE. The CDR3 region has the DNA TGTGCCAGCAGCGTAGGGGGGACTACGGACAATGAGCAGTTCTTC. As protein: CASSVGGTTDNEQFF.